A single sample gave rise to the 18 T cell receptor beta chains below, sequenced in a study of blood T cell repertoires in COVID-19. Repertoires were generated with immunoSEQ multiplex PCR, while TCRdb's copy carries only in-frame clones and drops some. The table has 140,000 to 150,000 clones, roughly 88% seen once. The material sequenced was peripheral blood. These receptors were taken from a woman aged 55-70 years with COVID-19, enrolled during active disease.

This clone has more than one count but fewer than ten. V usage is TRBV5-6 and J usage is TRBJ2-7, with 8 nucleotides matching TRBD1. Germline V lookup: CDR1 SGHDT, CDR2 YYEEEE. After removal of 0 bases from V and 6 bases from J, the junction contained 8 bases not matched to a gene. The CDR3 is 15 amino acids. CDR3 coding DNA: TGTGCCAGCAGCTTGGATACGGACAGGGTCGTCGAGCAGTACTTC. It is translated as CASSLDTDRVVEQYF. Together with reference TRBV5-6 and TRBJ2-7, the CDR3 gives the full variable domain: DAGVTQSPTHLIKTRGQQVTLRCSPKSGHDTVSWYQQALGQGPQFIFQYYEEEERQRGNFPDRFSGHQFPNYSSELNVNALLLGDSALYLCASSLDTDRVVEQYFGPGTRLTVT.

The chain recombines TRBV27 with TRBJ1-5; D is perhaps TRBD1 (5 bases). The CDR3 has 16 amino acids. Trimming pared 5 bases from V and 1 base from J, leaving 15 bases between. The germline V gene encodes CDR1 MNHEY and CDR2 SMNVEV (reference sequence). The CDR3 here is CASSERGPLSNQPQHF. Here the CDR3 DNA reads TGTGCCAGCAGTGAAAGGGGCCCATTAAGCAATCAGCCCCAGCATTTT.

J is TRBJ2-2 and V is TRBV5-4, with D perhaps matching TRBD2 (5 bases). CDR3 length equals 15 residues. Trimming left V 7 bases short and J 3 bases short, with 16 bases between. Germline V gene sequence: CDR1 SGHNT, CDR2 YYREEE (reference sequence). This chain's CDR3 is CASEGRGRDTGELFF. The CDR3 DNA is TGTGCCAGCGAGGGTCGGGGTAGAGACACCGGGGAGCTGTTTTTT. The full variable domain, with the rest looked up from reference TRBV5-4 and TRBJ2-2, is ETGVTQSPTHLIKTRGQQVTLRCSSQSGHNTVSWYQQALGQGPQFIFQYYREEENGRGNFPPRFSGLQFPNYSSELNVNALELDDSALYLCASEGRGRDTGELFFGEGSRLTVL.

Worth noting for this clone: Compared with germline, one end of the junction differs, possibly owing to a read error. This chain connects TRBV7-2 to TRBJ1-1, with 8 positions matching TRBD1. Germline V gene data show CDR1 as SGHTA and CDR2 as FQGNSA. This CDR3 has 14 residues. The CDR3 loop reads CAGSGTGGDTEAFF. The CDR3, as DNA: TGTGCCGGCAGCGGGACAGGAGGGGACACTGAAGCTTTCTTT.

The chain couples TRBV7-2 to TRBJ2-3, with 8 positions matching TRBD2. CDR3 size: 16 residues. V was clipped by 3 bases and J by 0 bases; unmatched bases: 5. Germline loops: CDR1 SGHTA, CDR2 FQGNSA. The CDR3 coding sequence is TGTGCCAGCAGCTTCCTAGCGGGTACTAGCACAGATACGCAGTATTTT. Amino acids: CASSFLAGTSTDTQYF.

The chain couples TRBV2 to TRBJ1-5; 7 nucleotides match TRBD1. V lost 7 bases to trimming and J lost 3 bases; unmatched junction nucleotides: 6. Per the germline V gene, CDR1 is SNHLY and CDR2 is FYNNEI. The CDR3 consists of 14 residues. The DNA for the CDR3 is TGTGCCAGCAAGCAGGGGGTATTCAATCAGCCCCAGCATTTT. The encoded protein is CASKQGVFNQPQHF.

This clone was seen once. This chain uses TRBV27 with TRBJ2-3; 7 bases map to TRBD2. Germline CDR1 is MNHEY and CDR2 is SMNVEV (reference sequence). The CDR3 consists of 16 residues. The V segment lost 5 bases and the J segment 5 bases; nucleotides outside the gene matches: 13. CDR3 sequence: CASSPGTNRAQDTQYF. The CDR3 nucleotides are TGTGCCAGCAGTCCCGGGACTAATAGAGCCCAAGATACGCAGTATTTT.

The J gene is TRBJ1-2, the V gene TRBV9; 9 bases fit TRBD1. CDR3 size: 14 residues. The trim removed 3 bases at V and 9 bases at J, leaving 9 bases unmatched. The germline V gene encodes CDR1 SGDLS and CDR2 YYNGEE. The CDR3 region is CASSAGTGLYSYTF. CDR3 DNA sequence: TGTGCCAGCAGCGCCGGGACAGGGCTTTATAGCTACACCTTC.

The V call is TRBV11-3, the J call TRBJ2-2; D is perhaps TRBD1 (5 bases). The V and J ends lost 1 base and 3 bases respectively, with 12 bases between them. This CDR3 is built from 16 residues. Germline values: CDR1 SGHNT, CDR2 YENEEA. CDR3 residues: CASSLGQGWDTGELFF. DNA of the CDR3: TGTGCCAGCAGCTTAGGGCAGGGTTGGGACACCGGGGAGCTGTTTTTT.

The gene calls are TRBV6-2 or TRBV6-3 and TRBJ1-2, with TRBD1 as a possible D gene (5 bases). The germline V gene encodes CDR1 MNHEY and CDR2 SVGEGT. Trimming cost V 7 bases and J 4 bases, with 19 bases left between them. The CDR3 is 15 residues long. Here the CDR3 reads CASTPLGTRGYGYTF. CDR3 nucleotide sequence: TGTGCCAGCACCCCCCTGGGGACTCGAGGCTATGGCTACACCTTC.

The rearrangement links TRBV5-6 to TRBJ1-1, with D hard to call. Germline assignment: CDR1 SGHDT and CDR2 YYEEEE. The CDR3 runs 14 residues. The germline V and J ends were trimmed by 0 bases and 6 bases, with 12 bases remaining between them. CDR3 residues: CASSLELLNAEAFF. CDR3 in DNA: TGTGCCAGCAGCTTGGAACTCCTTAACGCTGAAGCTTTCTTT.

This clone was found once. This chain uses TRBV18 with TRBJ1-1, with 9 bases aligning to TRBD1. Germline values: CDR1 KGHSH, CDR2 LQKENI. The CDR3 consists of 16 residues. With V trimmed by 5 bases and J by 5 bases, 12 bases remained unmatched. The CDR3: CASSVGQGGVVTEAFF. The CDR3 DNA reads as TGTGCCAGCTCAGTGGGACAGGGCGGAGTGGTGACTGAAGCTTTCTTT.

The CDR3 spells CASSPRGGASTDTQYF. CDR3 DNA: TGTGCCAGCAGCCCAAGAGGGGGGGCTAGCACAGATACGCAGTATTTT. The chain couples TRBV9 to TRBJ2-3; possible D gene TRBD2, 7 bases. Germline V gene data show CDR1 as SGDLS and CDR2 as YYNGEE. The CDR3 runs 16 residues. Between the trimmed V and J ends, which lost 4 bases and 0 bases, there was a span of 15 bases.

The chain joins TRBV9 to TRBJ2-2, with a tentative D call TRBD1 (6 bases). Trimming left V 3 bases short and J 1 base short, with 7 bases between. In germline, CDR1 is SGDLS, CDR2 YYNGEE. CDR3 length: 14 amino acids. The CDR3 loop is CASSGGLNTGELFF. The CDR3 DNA reads TGTGCCAGCAGCGGGGGGCTGAACACCGGGGAGCTGTTTTTT.

This clone has only a few counts. This chain uses TRBV7-9 with TRBJ1-2; maybe TRBD1 (5 bases). V lost 3 bases and J 4 bases, leaving 12 bases between the germline ends. This CDR3 region has 14 residues. Germline CDR1 reads SEHNR; CDR2 reads FQNEAQ (reference sequence). CDR3 sequence reads: CASSLDGGGYGYTF. CDR3 nucleotides: TGTGCCAGCAGCTTGGACGGCGGGGGCTATGGCTACACCTTC.

This chain uses TRBV29-1 with TRBJ1-1, with TRBD1 matching over 7 bases. The CDR3 spans 13 residues. Looked up from germline, CDR1 is SQVTM and CDR2 is ANQGSEA. Trimming at V came to 6 bases and at J to 0 bases, leaving 4 bases not matched to a gene. CDR3: CSVGGQMNTEAFF. Written as DNA, the CDR3 is TGCAGCGTCGGGGGACAGATGAACACTGAAGCTTTCTTT.

This clone was detected only a few times. V gene TRBV27 combines with J gene TRBJ1-4; D remains unclear. This CDR3 has 14 amino acids. Per the germline V gene, CDR1 is MNHEY and CDR2 is SMNVEV (reference sequence). V was trimmed by 6 bases and J by 0 bases, leaving 8 bases between them. Here the CDR3 DNA reads TGTGCCAGCAGGCCACTCTCAACTAATGAAAAACTGTTTTTT. Its protein is CASRPLSTNEKLFF. The whole variable domain, filled in from reference TRBV27 and TRBJ1-4, reads EAQVTQNPRYLITVTGKKLTVTCSQNMNHEYMSWYRQDPGLGLRQIYYSMNVEVTDKGDVPEGYKVSRKEKRNFPLILESPSPNQTSLYFCASRPLSTNEKLFFGSGTQLSVL.

The chain has TRBV28 and TRBJ2-4, with TRBD2 as a possible D gene (6 bases). The CDR3 extends over 14 amino acids. Germline V gene sequence: CDR1 MDHEN, CDR2 SYDVKM. Trimming removed 1 base at V and 13 bases at J, with 17 bases between. As DNA, the CDR3 is TGTGCCAGCAGTTTATTGGGGGGACCATACAAACAGTACTTC. As protein: CASSLLGGPYKQYF.